This T cell receptor (beta chain) was retrieved from a study of spatial heterogeneity in lung cancer. Whole-study context: A consistent excess of beta-chain over alpha-chain sequences was detected. The study observed each unique TCR and UMI combination more than ten times on average in raw reads.

From the 5' RACE reads, TCRdb called clonotypes with MiXCR, one entry per CDR3 protein. There are tens of thousands of distinct CDR3 sequences in the sample; about 7% occur only once, and around an eighth lies in the top ten. This clonotype was seen repeatedly, ten times or more. Described time point: sample taken at primary tumor resection. The sequenced material consisted of unsorted whole RNA from tumor, nontumor lung or frozen PBMC. The receptor's source is a male donor with early-stage non-small cell lung cancer. Specimen: PBMCs, collected at surgery.

The CDR3 coding sequence is TGTGCCAGCAGTTTAACAGTTCCCTACGAGCAGTACTTC. Encoded protein: CASSLTVPYEQYF. J is TRBJ2-7 and V is TRBV28; no clear D gene. Germline assignment: CDR1 MDHEN and CDR2 SYDVKM. CDR3 length: 13 amino acids. Between the trimmed V and J ends, which lost 2 bases and 2 bases, there was a span of 7 bases.